The source of this T cell receptor (beta chain) is a study of control samples from healthy donors and cancer patients. The assay was immunoSEQ multiplex PCR, and TCRdb's table has in-frame clones only and misses some. The repertoire has tens of thousands of clones, 90% to 95% of them found once; the top ten carry 4.8%. With 4 bases removed from V and 7 bases from J, the gap between germline ends came to 11 bases. Germline V lookup: CDR1 SGDLS, CDR2 YYNGEE. The CDR3 sequence is 13 residues long. The sequencing sample was made of blood. The clonotype originates from a woman in her late teens or twenties in good health. The chain is built from TRBV9 and TRBJ2-2; D unclear. The CDR3 reads CASSTTPGGELFF. DNA of the CDR3: TGTGCCAGCAGCACCACCCCTGGCGGGGAGCTGTTTTTT. The full variable domain, in which reference TRBV9 and TRBJ2-2 provide the parts outside the CDR3, is DSGVTQTPKHLITATGQRVTLRCSPRSGDLSVYWYQQSLDQGLQFLIQYYNGEERAKGNILERFSAQQFPDLHSELNLSSLELGDSALYFCASSTTPGGELFFGEGSRLTVL.